This entry describes one TCR beta chain. The repertoire was sequenced with immunoSEQ multiplex PCR; TCRdb's copy has only in-frame clones and lacks some. Of a few hundred thousand clones in the sample, about 85% are singletons; the top ten hold approximately 6.6%. The data stem from a study of blood T cell repertoires in COVID-19. Germline values: CDR1 LNHDA, CDR2 SQIVND (reference sequence). The CDR3 sequence is 18 residues long. V lost 5 bases, J lost 0 bases, and 10 bases stayed unmatched. Sequencing input: PBMCs or T cells enriched from blood (not recorded which). The clonotype comes from a woman aged 45-59 years who had been exposed to COVID-19. V gene TRBV19 combines with J gene TRBJ2-2, with 9 bases fitting TRBD2. The CDR3 nucleotides are TGTGCCAGTAGTCCCTTAGCGGGGGACGCTACGAACACCGGGGAGCTGTTTTTT. This gives the protein CASSPLAGDATNTGELFF.